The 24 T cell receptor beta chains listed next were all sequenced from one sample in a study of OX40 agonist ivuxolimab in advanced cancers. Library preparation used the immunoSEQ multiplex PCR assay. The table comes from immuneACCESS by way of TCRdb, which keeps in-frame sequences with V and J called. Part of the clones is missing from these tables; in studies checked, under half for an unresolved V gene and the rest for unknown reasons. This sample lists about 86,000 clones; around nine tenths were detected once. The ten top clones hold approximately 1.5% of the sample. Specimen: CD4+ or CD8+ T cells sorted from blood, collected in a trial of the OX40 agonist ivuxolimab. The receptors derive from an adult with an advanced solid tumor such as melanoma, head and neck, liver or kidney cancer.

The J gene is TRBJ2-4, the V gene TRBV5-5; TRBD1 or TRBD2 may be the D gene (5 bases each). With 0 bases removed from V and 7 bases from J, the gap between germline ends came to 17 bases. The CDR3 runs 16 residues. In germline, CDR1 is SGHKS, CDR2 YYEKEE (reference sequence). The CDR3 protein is CASSLDGAEGWNIQYF. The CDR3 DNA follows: TGTGCCAGCAGCTTGGACGGCGCCGAGGGGTGGAACATTCAGTACTTC.

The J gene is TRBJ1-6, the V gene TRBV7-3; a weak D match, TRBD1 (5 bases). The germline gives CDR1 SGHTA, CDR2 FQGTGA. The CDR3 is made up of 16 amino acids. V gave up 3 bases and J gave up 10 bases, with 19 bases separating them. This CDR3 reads CASSFGQRGAGSPLHF. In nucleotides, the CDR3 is TGTGCCAGCAGCTTTGGGCAGAGGGGCGCAGGCTCACCCCTCCACTTT.

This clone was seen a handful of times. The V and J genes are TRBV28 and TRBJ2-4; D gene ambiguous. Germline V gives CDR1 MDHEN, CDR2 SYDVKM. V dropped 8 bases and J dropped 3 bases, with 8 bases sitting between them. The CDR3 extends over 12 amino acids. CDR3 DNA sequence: TGTGCCAGCGGGGATAACAAAAACATTCAGTACTTC. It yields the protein CASGDNKNIQYF.

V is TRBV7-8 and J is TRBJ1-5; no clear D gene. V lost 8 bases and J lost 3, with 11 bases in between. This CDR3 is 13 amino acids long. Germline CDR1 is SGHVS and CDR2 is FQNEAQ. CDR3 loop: CASSSLINQPQHF. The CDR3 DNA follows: TGTGCCAGCTCTTCACTCATCAATCAGCCCCAGCATTTT.

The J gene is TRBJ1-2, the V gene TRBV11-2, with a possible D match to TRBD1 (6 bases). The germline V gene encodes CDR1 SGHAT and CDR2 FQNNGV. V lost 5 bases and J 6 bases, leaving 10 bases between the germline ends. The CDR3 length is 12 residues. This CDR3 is CASSPTGNGYTF. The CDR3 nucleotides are TGTGCCAGCAGCCCAACAGGGAATGGCTACACCTTC.

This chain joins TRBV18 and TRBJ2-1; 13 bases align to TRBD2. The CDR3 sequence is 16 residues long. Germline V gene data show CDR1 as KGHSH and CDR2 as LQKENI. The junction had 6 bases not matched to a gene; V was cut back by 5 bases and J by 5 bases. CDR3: CASSAELAGGDNEQFF. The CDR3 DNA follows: TGTGCCAGCTCAGCTGAACTAGCGGGAGGGGACAATGAGCAGTTCTTC.

For the CDR3, the DNA is TGTGCCAGCAGCCCACGTTCACGGACTAGCGGAGGTTTCGGGTTGTTCTTC. Translating it yields CASSPRSRTSGGFGLFF. The chain has TRBV11-2 and TRBJ2-1, with TRBD2 matching 10 bases. The CDR3 covers 17 residues. Germline loops: CDR1 SGHAT, CDR2 FQNNGV. V shed 5 bases and J 15 bases; nucleotides not matched to a gene: 22.

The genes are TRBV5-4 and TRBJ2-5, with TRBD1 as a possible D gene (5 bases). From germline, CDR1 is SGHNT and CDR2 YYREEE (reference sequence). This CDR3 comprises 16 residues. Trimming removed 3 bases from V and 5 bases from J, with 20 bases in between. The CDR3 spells CASSSPIGKGRETQYF. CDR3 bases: TGTGCCAGCAGCTCCCCGATCGGCAAGGGGCGGGAGACCCAGTACTTC. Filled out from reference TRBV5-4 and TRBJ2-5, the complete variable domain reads ETGVTQSPTHLIKTRGQQVTLRCSSQSGHNTVSWYQQALGQGPQFIFQYYREEENGRGNFPPRFSGLQFPNYSSELNVNALELDDSALYLCASSSPIGKGRETQYFGPGTRLLVL.

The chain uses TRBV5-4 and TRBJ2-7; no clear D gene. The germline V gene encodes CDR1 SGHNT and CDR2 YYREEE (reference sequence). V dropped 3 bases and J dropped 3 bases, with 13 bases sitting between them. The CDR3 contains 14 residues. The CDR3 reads CASSSGLGNYEQYF. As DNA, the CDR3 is TGTGCCAGCAGCTCCGGTTTAGGGAACTACGAGCAGTACTTC.

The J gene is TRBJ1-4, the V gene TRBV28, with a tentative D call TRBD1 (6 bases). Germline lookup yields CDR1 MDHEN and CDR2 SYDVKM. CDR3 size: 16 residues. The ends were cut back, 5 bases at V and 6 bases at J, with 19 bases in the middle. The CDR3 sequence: CASSHNQWGRDEKLFF. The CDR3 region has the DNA TGTGCCAGCAGTCATAACCAGTGGGGGCGGGATGAAAAACTGTTTTTT. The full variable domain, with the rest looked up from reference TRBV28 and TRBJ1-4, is DVKVTQSSRYLVKRTGEKVFLECVQDMDHENMFWYRQDPGLGLRLIYFSYDVKMKEKGDIPEGYSVSREKKERFSLILESASTNQTSMYLCASSHNQWGRDEKLFFGSGTQLSVL.

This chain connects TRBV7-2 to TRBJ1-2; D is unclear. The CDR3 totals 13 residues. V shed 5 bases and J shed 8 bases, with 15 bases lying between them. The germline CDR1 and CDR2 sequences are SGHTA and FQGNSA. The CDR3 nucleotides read TGTGCCAGCAGCCTCGCCGTACCAAAGGGCTACACCTTC. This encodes CASSLAVPKGYTF. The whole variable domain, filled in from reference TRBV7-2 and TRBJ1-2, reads GAGVSQSPSNKVTEKGKDVELRCDPISGHTALYWYRQSLGQGLEFLIYFQGNSAPDKSGLPSDRFSAERTGGSVSTLTIQRTQQEDSAVYLCASSLAVPKGYTFGSGTRLTVV.

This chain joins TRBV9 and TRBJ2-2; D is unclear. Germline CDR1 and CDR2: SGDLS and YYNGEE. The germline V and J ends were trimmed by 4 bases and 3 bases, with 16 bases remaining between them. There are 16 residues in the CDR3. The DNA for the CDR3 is TGTGCCAGCAGCCCCGTACCGGGCGCCTACACCGGGGAGCTGTTTTTT. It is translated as CASSPVPGAYTGELFF.

The DNA for the CDR3 is TGTGCCAGTAGTCCCAGGGGGTACGAGCAGTACTTC. Protein product: CASSPRGYEQYF. The chain employs TRBV19 and TRBJ2-7, with TRBD1 identical over 7 bases. Germline trimming cut 5 bases from V and 4 bases from J; bases unmatched to any gene: 2. Germline CDR1 and CDR2: LNHDA and SQIVND (reference sequence). The CDR3 length is 12 residues.

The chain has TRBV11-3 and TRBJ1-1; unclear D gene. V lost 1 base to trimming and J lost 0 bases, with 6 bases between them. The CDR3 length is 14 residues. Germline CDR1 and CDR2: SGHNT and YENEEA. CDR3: CASSLVSMNTEAFF. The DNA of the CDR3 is TGTGCCAGCAGCTTAGTTAGTATGAACACTGAAGCTTTCTTT.

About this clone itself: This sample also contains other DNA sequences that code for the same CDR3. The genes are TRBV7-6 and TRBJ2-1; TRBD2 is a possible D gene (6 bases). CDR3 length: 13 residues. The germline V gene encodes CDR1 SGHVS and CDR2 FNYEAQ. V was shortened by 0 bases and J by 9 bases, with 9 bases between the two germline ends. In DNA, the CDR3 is TGTGCCAGCAGCTTAGCGGGGGGAGGTGAGCAGTTCTTC. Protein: CASSLAGGGEQFF.

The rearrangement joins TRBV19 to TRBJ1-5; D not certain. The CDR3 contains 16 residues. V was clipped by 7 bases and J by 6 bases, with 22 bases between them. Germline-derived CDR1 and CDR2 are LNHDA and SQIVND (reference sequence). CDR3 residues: CASKDFDPTGGQPQHF. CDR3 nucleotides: TGTGCCAGTAAGGATTTCGACCCTACCGGTGGTCAGCCCCAGCATTTT.

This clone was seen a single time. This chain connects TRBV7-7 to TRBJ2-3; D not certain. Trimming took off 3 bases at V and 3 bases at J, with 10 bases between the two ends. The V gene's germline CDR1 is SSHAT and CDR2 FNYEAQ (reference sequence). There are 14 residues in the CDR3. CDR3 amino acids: CASSFDSRTDTQYF. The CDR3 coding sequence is TGTGCCAGCAGCTTTGACTCACGTACAGATACGCAGTATTTT.

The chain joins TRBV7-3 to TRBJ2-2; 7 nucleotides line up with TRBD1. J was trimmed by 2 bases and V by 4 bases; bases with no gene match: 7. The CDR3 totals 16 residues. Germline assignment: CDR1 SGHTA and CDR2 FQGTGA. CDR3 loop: CASSSGTARNTGELFF. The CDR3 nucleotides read TGTGCCAGCAGCTCCGGGACAGCTAGAAACACCGGGGAGCTGTTTTTT.

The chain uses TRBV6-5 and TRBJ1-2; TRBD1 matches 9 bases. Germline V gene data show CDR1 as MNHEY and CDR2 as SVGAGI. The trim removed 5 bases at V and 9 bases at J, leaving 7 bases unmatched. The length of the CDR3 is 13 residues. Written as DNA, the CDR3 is TGTGCCAGCAGTCCGACGGGACAGGGAAGCTACACCTTC. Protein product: CASSPTGQGSYTF.

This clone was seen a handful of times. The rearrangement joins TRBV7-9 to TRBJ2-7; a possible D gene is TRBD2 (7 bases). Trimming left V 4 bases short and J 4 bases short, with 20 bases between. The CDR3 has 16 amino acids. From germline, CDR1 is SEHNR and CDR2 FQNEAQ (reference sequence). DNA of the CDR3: TGTGCCAGCAGCTATCCCCTCGGGGGGCGACGGTACGAGCAGTACTTC. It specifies CASSYPLGGRRYEQYF.

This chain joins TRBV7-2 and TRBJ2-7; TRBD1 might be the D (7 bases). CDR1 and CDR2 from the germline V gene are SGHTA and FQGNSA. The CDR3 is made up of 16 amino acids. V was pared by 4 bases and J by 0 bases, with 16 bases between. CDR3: CASSSRGDRNSYEQYF. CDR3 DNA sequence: TGTGCCAGCAGCTCGAGGGGGGACAGAAACTCCTACGAGCAGTACTTC.

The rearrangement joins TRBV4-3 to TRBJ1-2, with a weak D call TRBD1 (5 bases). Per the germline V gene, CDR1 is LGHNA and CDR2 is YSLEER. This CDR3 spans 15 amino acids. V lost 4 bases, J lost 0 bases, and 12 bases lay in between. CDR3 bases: TGCGCCAGCAGCCCGACTCAGGGAGCTAACTATGGCTACACCTTC. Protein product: CASSPTQGANYGYTF.

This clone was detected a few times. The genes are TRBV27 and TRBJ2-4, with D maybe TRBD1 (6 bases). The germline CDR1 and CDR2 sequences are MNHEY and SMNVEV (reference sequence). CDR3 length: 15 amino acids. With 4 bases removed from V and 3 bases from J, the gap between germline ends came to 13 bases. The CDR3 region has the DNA TGTGCCAGCAGTTCCCTACAGGGTGGCAAAAACATTCAGTACTTC. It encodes CASSSLQGGKNIQYF.

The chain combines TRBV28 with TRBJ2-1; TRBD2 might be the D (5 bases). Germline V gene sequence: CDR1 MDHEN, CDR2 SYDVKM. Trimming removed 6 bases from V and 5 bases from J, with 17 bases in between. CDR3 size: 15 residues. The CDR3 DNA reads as TGTGCCAGCAGCCTGGACTTTGCCAGGAACAATGAGCAGTTCTTC. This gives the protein CASSLDFARNNEQFF. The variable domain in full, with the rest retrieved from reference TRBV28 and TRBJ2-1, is DVKVTQSSRYLVKRTGEKVFLECVQDMDHENMFWYRQDPGLGLRLIYFSYDVKMKEKGDIPEGYSVSREKKERFSLILESASTNQTSMYLCASSLDFARNNEQFFGPGTRLTVL.